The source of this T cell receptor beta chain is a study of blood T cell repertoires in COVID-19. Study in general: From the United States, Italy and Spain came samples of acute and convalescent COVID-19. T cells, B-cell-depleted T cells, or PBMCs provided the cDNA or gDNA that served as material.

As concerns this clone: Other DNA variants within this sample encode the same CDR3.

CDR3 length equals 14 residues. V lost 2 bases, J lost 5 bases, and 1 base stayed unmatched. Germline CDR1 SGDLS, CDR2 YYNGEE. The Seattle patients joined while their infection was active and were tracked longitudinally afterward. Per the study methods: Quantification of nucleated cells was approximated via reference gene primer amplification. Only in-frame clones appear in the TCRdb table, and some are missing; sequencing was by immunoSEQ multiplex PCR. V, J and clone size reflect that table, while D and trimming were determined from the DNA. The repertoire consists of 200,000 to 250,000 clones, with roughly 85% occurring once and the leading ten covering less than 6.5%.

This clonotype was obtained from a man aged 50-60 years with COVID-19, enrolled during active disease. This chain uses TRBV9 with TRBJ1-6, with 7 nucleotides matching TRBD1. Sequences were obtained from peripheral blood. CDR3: CASSVTGDNSPLHF. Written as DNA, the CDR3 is TGTGCCAGCAGCGTTACAGGGGATAATTCACCCCTCCACTTT.